This T cell receptor beta chain was documented in a study of cytomegalovirus exposure and HLA in healthy donors. The sample holds a few counts of this clone. The study ran its PCR with 60 Vbeta and 13 Jbeta primers. The protocol was immunoSEQ multiplex PCR, while the TCRdb copy is restricted to in-frame clones and leaves out a portion. Altogether approximately 190,000 clones are present, approximately 80% being singletons, with the ten largest covering roughly an eighth. The receptor was derived from a woman aged 25 to 39 in good health and CMV-seropositive. What was sequenced was PBMCs.

CDR3 coding DNA: TGTGCCAGCAGCTTGCCCGGGACAAGCTACGAGCAGTACTTC. Its translation is CASSLPGTSYEQYF. This sequence joins TRBV7-9 and TRBJ2-7; D is possibly TRBD1 (6 bases). The CDR3 has 14 residues. Trimming shortened V by 3 bases and J by 3 bases, and 12 bases separated the two germline ends. Germline CDR1 SEHNR, CDR2 FQNEAQ (reference sequence). Supplemented by reference TRBV7-9 and TRBJ2-7, the full variable domain reads DTGVSQNPRHKITKRGQNVTFRCDPISEHNRLYWYRQTLGQGPEFLTYFQNEAQLEKSRLLSDRFSAERPKGSFSTLEIQRTEQGDSAMYLCASSLPGTSYEQYFGPGTRLTVT.